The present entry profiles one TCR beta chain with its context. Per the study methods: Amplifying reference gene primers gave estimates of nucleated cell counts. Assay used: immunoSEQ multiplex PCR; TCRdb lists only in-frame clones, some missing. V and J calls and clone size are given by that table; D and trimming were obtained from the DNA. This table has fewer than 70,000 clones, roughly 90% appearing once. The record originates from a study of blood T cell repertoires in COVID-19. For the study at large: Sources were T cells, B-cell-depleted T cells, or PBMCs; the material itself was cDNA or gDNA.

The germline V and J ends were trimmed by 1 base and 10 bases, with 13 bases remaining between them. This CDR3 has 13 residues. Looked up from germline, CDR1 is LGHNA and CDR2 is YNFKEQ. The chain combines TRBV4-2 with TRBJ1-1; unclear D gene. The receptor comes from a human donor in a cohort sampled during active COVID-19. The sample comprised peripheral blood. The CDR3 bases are TGTGCCAGCAGCCAAGGAGCGGGGAGCGGAGCTTTCTTT. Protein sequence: CASSQGAGSGAFF.